This record concerns one TCR beta chain sequence. Per the study methods: By means of reference gene primer amplification, nucleated cell counts were estimated. Profiled with immunoSEQ multiplex PCR; TCRdb holds only in-frame clones, not every one. Clonal size and the V and J genes are those of that table, whereas D and trimming came from the DNA. Of 200,000 to 250,000 clones detected, around 90% appear once; the ten largest clones hold roughly 1.4%. This entry is derived from a study of blood T cell repertoires in COVID-19. In the study overall: COVID-19 samples, acute and convalescent, were from the United States, Italy and Spain. PBMCs, B-cell-depleted T cells, or T cells were the source of the cDNA or gDNA that made up the material.

This TCR was recovered from a man older than 75 with acute or convalescent COVID-19. Sequencing was carried out using peripheral blood.

CDR3 nucleotide sequence: TGCAGCGTTGGGACAGGAGCGGACTATGGCTACACCTTC. Protein sequence: CSVGTGADYGYTF. V gene TRBV29-1 combines with J gene TRBJ1-2; 7 nucleotides agree with TRBD1. V shed 4 bases, J shed 3 bases, and the junction held 5 bases outside the gene matches. CDR3 size: 13 residues. Germline V gives CDR1 SQVTM, CDR2 ANQGSEA.